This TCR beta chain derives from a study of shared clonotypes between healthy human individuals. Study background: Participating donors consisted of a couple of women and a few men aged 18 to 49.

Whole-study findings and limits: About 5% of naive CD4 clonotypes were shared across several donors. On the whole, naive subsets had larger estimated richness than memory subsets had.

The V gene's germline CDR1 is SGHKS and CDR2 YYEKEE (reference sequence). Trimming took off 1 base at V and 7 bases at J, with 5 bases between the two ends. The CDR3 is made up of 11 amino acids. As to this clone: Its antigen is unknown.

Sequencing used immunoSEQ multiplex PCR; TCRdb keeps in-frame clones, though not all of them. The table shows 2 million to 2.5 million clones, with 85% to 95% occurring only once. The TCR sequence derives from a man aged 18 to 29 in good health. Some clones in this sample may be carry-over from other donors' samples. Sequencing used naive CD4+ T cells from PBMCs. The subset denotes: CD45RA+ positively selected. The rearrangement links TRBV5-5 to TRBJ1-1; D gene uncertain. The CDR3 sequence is CASSLRDEAFF. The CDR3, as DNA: TGTGCCAGCAGCTTGCGAGATGAAGCTTTCTTT.